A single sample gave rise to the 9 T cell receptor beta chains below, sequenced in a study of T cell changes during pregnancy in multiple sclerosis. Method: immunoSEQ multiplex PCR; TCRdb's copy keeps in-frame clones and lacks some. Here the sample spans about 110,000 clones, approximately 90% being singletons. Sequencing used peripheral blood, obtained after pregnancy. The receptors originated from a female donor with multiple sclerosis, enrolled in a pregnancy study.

CDR3 region: CATSRAGTQLYGYTF. DNA of the CDR3: TGTGCCACCAGCAGAGCGGGAACCCAACTTTATGGCTACACCTTC. This chain uses TRBV15 with TRBJ1-2; D remains unclear. V lost 1 base and J lost 5, with 14 bases in between. This CDR3 is built from 15 residues. CDR1 and CDR2 (germline): LNHNV, YYDKDF (reference sequence).

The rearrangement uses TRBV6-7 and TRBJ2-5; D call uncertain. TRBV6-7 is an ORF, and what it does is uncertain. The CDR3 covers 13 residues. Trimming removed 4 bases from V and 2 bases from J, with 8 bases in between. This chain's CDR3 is CASSLPGQETQYF. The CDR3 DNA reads TGTGCCAGCAGTTTACCAGGACAAGAGACCCAGTACTTC.

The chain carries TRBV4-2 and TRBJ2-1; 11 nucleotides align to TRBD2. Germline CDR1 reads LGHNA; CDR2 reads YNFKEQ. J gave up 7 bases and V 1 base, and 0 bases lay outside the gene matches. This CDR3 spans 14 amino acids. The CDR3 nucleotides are TGTGCCAGCAGCCAAGGACTAGCGGGGAATGAGCAGTTCTTC. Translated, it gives CASSQGLAGNEQFF.

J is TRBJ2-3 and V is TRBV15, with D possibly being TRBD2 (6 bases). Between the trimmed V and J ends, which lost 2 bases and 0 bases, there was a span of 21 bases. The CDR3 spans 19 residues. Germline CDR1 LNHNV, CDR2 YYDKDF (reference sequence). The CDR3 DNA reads TGTGCCACCAGCAGATCCCGCGGGACCCCGCGAACCAGCACAGATACGCAGTATTTT. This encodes CATSRSRGTPRTSTDTQYF.

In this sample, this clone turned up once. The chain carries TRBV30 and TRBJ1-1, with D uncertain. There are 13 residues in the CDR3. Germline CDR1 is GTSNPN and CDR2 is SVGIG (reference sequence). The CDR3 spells CGLEFTGETEAFF. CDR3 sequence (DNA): TGTGGCCTGGAATTCACCGGGGAGACTGAAGCTTTCTTT. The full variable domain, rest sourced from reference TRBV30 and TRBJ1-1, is SQTIHQWPATLVQPVGSPLSLECTVEGTSNPNLYWYRQAAGRGLQLLFYSVGIGQISSEVPQNLSASRPQDRQFILSSKKLLLSDSGFYLCGLEFTGETEAFFGQGTRLTVV.

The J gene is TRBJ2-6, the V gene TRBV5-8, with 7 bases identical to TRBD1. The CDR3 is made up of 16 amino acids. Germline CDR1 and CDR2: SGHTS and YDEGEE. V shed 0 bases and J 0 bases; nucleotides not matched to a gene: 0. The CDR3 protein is CASSLAGGSGANVLTF. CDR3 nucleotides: TGTGCCAGCAGCTTGGCAGGGGGCTCTGGGGCCAACGTCCTGACTTTC.

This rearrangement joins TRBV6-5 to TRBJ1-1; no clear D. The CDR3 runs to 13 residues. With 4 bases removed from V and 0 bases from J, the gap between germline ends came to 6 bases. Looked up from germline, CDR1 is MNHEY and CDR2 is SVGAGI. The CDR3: CASSSGMNTEAFF. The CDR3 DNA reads TGTGCCAGCAGTTCGGGGATGAACACTGAAGCTTTCTTT.

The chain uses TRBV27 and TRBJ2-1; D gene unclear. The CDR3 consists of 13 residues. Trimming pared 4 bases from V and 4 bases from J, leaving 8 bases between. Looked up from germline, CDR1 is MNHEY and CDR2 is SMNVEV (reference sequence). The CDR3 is CASSYSIYNEQFF. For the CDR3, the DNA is TGTGCCAGCAGTTACTCGATTTACAATGAGCAGTTCTTC.

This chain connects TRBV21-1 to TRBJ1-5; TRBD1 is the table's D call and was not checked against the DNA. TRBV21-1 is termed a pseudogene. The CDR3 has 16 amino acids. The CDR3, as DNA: TGTGCCAGCAGCATTGACAGGTTAGCGCGCAATCAGCCCCAGCATTTT. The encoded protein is CASSIDRLARNQPQHF.